This T cell receptor beta chain was documented in a study of CXCR3-negative and CXCR3-positive naive CD8 T cells. Notes on the study in general: Naive CXCR3-negative cells resembled naive CXCR3-positive cells in TRBV-TRBJ usage; memory cells differed. TRB CDR3 properties indicated TCR strength, while surface CD5 was similar across naive subsets.

The authors made the TRB cDNA libraries by 5' RACE using UMI labels. Using the 5' RACE reads, TCRdb records one entry per CDR3 protein without DNA. This sample contains 70,000 to 95,000 distinct CDR3 sequences. About this clonotype itself: Its specificity is not known.

CD45RO-CCR7+CD27+CD95- defined naive CD8+ T cells. The clonotype originates from a human donor in good health. Some clones in this sample may be carry-over from other donors' samples. Source material: naive CXCR3- CD8+ T cells from blood. Subset of the sample: CD45RO-CCR7+CD27+CD95- naive CD8+ T cells lacking CXCR3 (TNR3-).

The CDR3 sequence: CASSPGRSYNEQFF. V is TRBV7-7 and J is TRBJ2-1; TCRdb selects TRBD1, and the lack of DNA leaves this call unchecked. The CDR3 is made up of 14 amino acids. Germline V lookup: CDR1 SSHAT, CDR2 FNYEAQ (reference sequence).